The source of this T cell receptor (beta chain) is a study of T cells after yellow fever vaccination. With respect to this clonotype: What it recognizes is unknown.

TCRdb analysed the 5' RACE reads with MiXCR anew, one entry per CDR3 protein. The repertoire holds around 100,000 distinct CDR3 sequences, with 5.8% as singletons. This CDR3 is 14 amino acids long. The germline V and J ends were trimmed by 6 bases and 0 bases, with 9 bases remaining between them. Overall study findings and caveats: The secondary response showed a weaker magnitude and a faster peak, day 5 versus 15.

The sample consisted of CD8+ T cells sorted from PBMCs, taken 10 days after the yellow fever booster vaccination. The V call is TRBV12-3 or TRBV12-4, the J call TRBJ1-5; D gene ambiguous. The TCR sequence derives from a man between 18 and 35 years old who received the YFV17D yellow fever vaccine. In DNA, the CDR3 is TGTGCCAGCAGCCCCTGGGGTAGCAATCAGCCCCAGCATTTT. Its translation: CASSPWGSNQPQHF.